Listed below are T cell receptor beta chains from one sample, sequenced in a study of cytomegalovirus exposure and HLA in healthy donors. Assay used: immunoSEQ multiplex PCR; TCRdb lists only in-frame clones, some missing. The table includes 170,000 or so clones, 75% to 85% detected once. Sequencing was carried out using PBMCs. These receptors all come from a young man in good health and CMV-seropositive. Both conserved end residues are part of each CDR3. The D gene is left open where the match is weak. The size of a clone is reported for some rows only, either as once, few or many, or as a class for expanded clones.

d_call | j_call | v_call | clone_size | cdr3_length | cdr3_aa | cdr3_nt
TRBD2 | TRBJ2-1 | TRBV18 | few | 14 | CASSHSGSFNEQFF | TGTGCCAGCTCCCATAGCGGGAGTTTCAATGAGCAGTTCTTC
TRBD2 | TRBJ2-1 | TRBV27 | . | 15 | CASSLRAGEYNEQFF | TGTGCCAGCAGTTTAAGAGCGGGGGAATACAATGAGCAGTTCTTC
. | TRBJ1-2 | TRBV12-2 | . | 18 | CASRLERPRPGQPYGYTF | TGTGCAAGTCGCTTAGAACGACCGAGACCGGGACAGCCTTATGGCTACACCTTC
. | TRBJ2-7 | TRBV19 | few | 17 | CASSPWTELRGEYEQYF | TGTGCCAGTAGTCCCTGGACGGAACTCAGGGGGGAATACGAGCAGTACTTC
TRBD2 | TRBJ2-6 | TRBV12-5 | . | 17 | CASSLGRGKSGANVLTF | TGTGCTAGTTCCCTCGGGCGGGGGAAGTCTGGGGCCAACGTCCTGACTTTC
. | TRBJ2-5 | TRBV19 | . | 16 | CASSLLLRPGEETQYF | TGTGCCAGTAGTCTCCTCCTGAGGCCAGGGGAAGAGACCCAGTACTTC
. | TRBJ2-1 | TRBV15 | . | 14 | CATSSSRLNNEQFF | TGTGCCACCAGCAGCTCCAGGCTAAACAATGAGCAGTTCTTC
. | TRBJ1-3 | TRBV29-1 | once | 12 | CSVVASGNTIYF | TGCAGCGTTGTAGCATCTGGAAACACCATATATTTT
TRBD1 | TRBJ2-7 | TRBV11-3 | . | 15 | CASSDTGTGSYEQYF | TGTGCCAGCAGCGACACCGGGACAGGCTCCTACGAGCAGTACTTC
. | TRBJ1-1 | TRBV7-2 | . | 14 | CASSPRGLNTEAFF | TGTGCCAGCAGCCCCCGCGGGCTGAACACTGAAGCTTTCTTT
. | TRBJ1-1 | TRBV7-9 | once | 12 | CASSDSLTEAFF | TGTGCCAGCAGCGACAGCCTCACTGAAGCTTTCTTT
. | TRBJ2-3 | TRBV7-9 | once | 14 | CASSLVSGTDTQYF | TGTGCCAGCAGCTTAGTTTCAGGCACAGATACGCAGTATTTT
. | TRBJ1-1 | TRBV4-3 | . | 15 | CASSQDRVSNTEAFF | TGCGCCAGCAGCCAAGATCGGGTCTCGAACACTGAAGCTTTCTTT
. | TRBJ1-1 | TRBV10-2 | . | 14 | CASSGRYGGTEAFF | TGCGCCAGCAGTGGGAGGTATGGGGGGACTGAAGCTTTCTTT
. | TRBJ2-5 | TRBV4-2 | . | 14 | CASSQGGVRETQYF | TGTGCCAGCAGCCAAGGCGGGGTCCGAGAGACCCAGTACTTC
TRBD1 | TRBJ2-6 | TRBV27 | few | 17 | CASSSGQTLSGANVLTF | TGTGCCAGCAGTTCGGGACAGACCCTCTCTGGGGCCAACGTCCTGACTTTC
. | TRBJ2-3 | TRBV29-1 | few | 14 | CSVTGGNPTDTQYF | TGCAGCGTGACAGGCGGAAATCCCACAGATACGCAGTATTTT
. | TRBJ2-7 | TRBV11-3 | . | 14 | CASSLQGGPYEQYF | TGTGCCAGCAGCTTACAGGGTGGACCCTACGAGCAGTACTTC
TRBD1 | TRBJ2-2 | TRBV10-1 | . | 15 | CASRQGEDNTGELFF | TGCGCCAGCAGACAGGGGGAAGATAACACCGGGGAGCTGTTTTTT
. | TRBJ1-5 | TRBV2 | . | 13 | CASSDWQGGPQHF | TGTGCCAGCAGTGACTGGCAGGGCGGGCCCCAGCATTTT
TRBD2 | TRBJ2-1 | TRBV7-6 | . | 15 | CASTKTSGAYNEQFF | TGTGCCAGCACCAAGACTAGCGGGGCCTACAATGAGCAGTTCTTC
. | TRBJ2-2 | TRBV30 | . | 15 | CAWSHAGAEAGELFF | TGTGCCTGGAGTCACGCAGGGGCGGAGGCCGGGGAGCTGTTTTTT
. | TRBJ2-7 | TRBV15 | . | 13 | CATSPGRSYEQYF | TGTGCCACAAGCCCCGGTAGATCCTACGAGCAGTACTTC
. | TRBJ2-3 | TRBV11-2 | . | 17 | CASSLDWGRRTTDTQYF | TGTGCCAGCAGCTTAGATTGGGGGCGCAGGACCACAGATACGCAGTATTTT
. | TRBJ2-7 | TRBV11-3 | . | 13 | CASSARTAYEQYF | TGTGCCAGCAGCGCGAGGACAGCCTACGAGCAGTACTTC
. | TRBJ2-7 | TRBV5-6 | . | 12 | CASSLGTYEQYF | TGTGCCAGCAGCTTGGGTACATACGAGCAGTACTTC
. | TRBJ2-5 | TRBV7-6 | . | 13 | CASSSARGETQYF | TGTGCCAGCAGCTCGGCCAGGGGAGAGACCCAGTACTTC
TRBD2 | TRBJ2-2 | TRBV4-1 | . | 15 | CASSPSGTTSGELFF | TGCGCCAGCAGTCCTAGCGGGACGACGAGCGGGGAGCTGTTTTTT
TRBD1 | TRBJ2-2 | TRBV5-6 | . | 16 | CASSLEGRGRSGELFF | TGTGCCAGCAGCTTGGAGGGCAGGGGGCGATCCGGGGAGCTGTTTTTT
. | TRBJ2-7 | TRBV27 | . | 13 | CASTSTPSYEQYF | TGTGCCAGCACTTCAACACCCTCCTACGAGCAGTACTTC
. | TRBJ2-7 | TRBV5-1 | once | 13 | CASSGAGLHEQYF | TGCGCCAGCAGCGGGGCAGGGCTCCACGAGCAGTACTTC
TRBD1 | TRBJ1-3 | TRBV7-9 | . | 16 | CSSSSLLTGTGNTIYF | TGTTCCAGCAGCTCACTACTGACAGGGACTGGAAACACCATATATTTT
. | TRBJ2-1 | TRBV7-2 | . | 12 | CASSFSTNEQFF | TGTGCCAGCAGCTTTTCTACCAATGAGCAGTTCTTC
TRBD1 | TRBJ1-1 | TRBV7-9 | . | 17 | CASSYGQEGLKVTEAFF | TGTGCCAGCAGCTACGGACAGGAGGGGCTAAAGGTCACTGAAGCTTTCTTT
TRBD1 | TRBJ1-6 | TRBV4-3 | few | 17 | CASSQDRKGAINSPLHF | TGCGCCAGCAGCCAAGATCGGAAGGGGGCCATTAATTCACCCCTCCACTTT
. | TRBJ2-1 | TRBV7-2 | . | 16 | CASRPPTAHTINEQFF | TGTGCCAGCAGGCCCCCAACAGCTCACACAATCAATGAGCAGTTCTTC